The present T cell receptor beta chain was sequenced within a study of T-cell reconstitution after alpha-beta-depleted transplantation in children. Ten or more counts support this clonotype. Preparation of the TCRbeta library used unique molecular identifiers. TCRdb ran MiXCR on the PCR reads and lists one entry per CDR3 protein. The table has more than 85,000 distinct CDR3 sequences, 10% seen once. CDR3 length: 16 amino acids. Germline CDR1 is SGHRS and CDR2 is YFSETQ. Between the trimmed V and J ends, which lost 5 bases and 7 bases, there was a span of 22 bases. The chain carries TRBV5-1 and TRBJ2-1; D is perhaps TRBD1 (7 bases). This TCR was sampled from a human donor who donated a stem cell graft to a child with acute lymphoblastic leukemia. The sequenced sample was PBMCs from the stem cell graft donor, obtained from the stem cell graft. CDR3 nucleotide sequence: TGCGCCAGCAGTCCTGAGGAGGGGGCATATTTGAATGAGCAGTTCTTC. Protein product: CASSPEEGAYLNEQFF.